One T cell receptor (beta chain) is described in this entry. No antigen is known for it. From the reads, TCRdb called clonotypes with MiXCR, one entry per CDR3 protein. The table includes about 140,000 distinct CDR3 sequences, roughly 6% detected once. The data stem from a study of T cell repertoires in cytomegalovirus infection. The overall study: CMV infection together with matching HLA type was indicated by public TCR beta signatures.

Study-wide results and limits: HLA-C-restricted CMV clonotypes gave the most frequent clonotype in two of eight donors. Cumulative public TCR beta family frequency identified carriers of CMV plus the relevant HLA.

Sequencing was done on a sample of PBMCs. The sequence was obtained from a human donor in good health (CMV status not recorded). Some clones in this sample may be carry-over from other donors' samples.

CDR3 loop: CASKQGGTGELFF. The CDR3 DNA is TGTGCCAGCAAACAGGGTGGCACCGGGGAGCTGTTTTTT. The J gene is TRBJ2-2, the V gene TRBV28; possible D gene TRBD1, 6 bases. Germline V gives CDR1 MDHEN, CDR2 SYDVKM. The CDR3 spans 13 residues. V was pared by 7 bases and J by 4 bases, with 10 bases between.